This is a list of T cell receptor beta chains from one sample in a study of early T cells in non-severe SARS-CoV-2 infection. Each CDR3 protein is one row after TCRdb ran MiXCR on the 5' RACE reads. This table has over 55,000 distinct CDR3 sequences, approximately 13% appearing once. The sequencing input was whole blood. The origin of the receptors is an adult who was a healthcare worker with PCR-confirmed SARS-CoV-2 infection or an uninfected control (not recorded which). The CDR3 runs from the conserved cysteine through the conserved F or W.

V gene,J gene,CDR3 protein
TRBV6-2/TRBV6-3,TRBJ2-1,CASSPANEQFF
TRBV7-9,TRBJ2-1,CASSLGQGGYNEQFF
TRBV29-1,TRBJ2-2,CSCQWGAGELFF
TRBV18,TRBJ2-1,CASSPPSGSNEQFF
TRBV27,TRBJ1-5,CASSFWVGQPQHF
TRBV20-1,TRBJ2-7,CSVTSGGWYEQYF
TRBV4-2,TRBJ1-2,CASSQDQQGFGYTF
TRBV10-3,TRBJ1-6,CAISEPRPGVSNSPLHF
TRBV27,TRBJ1-4,CASSFGGPGEKLFF
TRBV15,TRBJ1-1,CATSRVPFRFRTEAFF
TRBV11-2,TRBJ2-3,CASSWSFGQGAGNTDTQYF
TRBV6-1,TRBJ2-3,CASRGQFAYF
TRBV29-1,TRBJ2-5,CSADGTSRETQYF
TRBV7-6,TRBJ2-7,CASNLGGNEQYF
TRBV20-1,TRBJ2-1,CSARDLNNEQFF
TRBV29-1,TRBJ2-2,CSGSGTGELFF
TRBV20-1,TRBJ2-1,CSAGGLAGGLSYNEQFF
TRBV28,TRBJ1-6,CASSSMGQLNSPLHF
TRBV13,TRBJ2-5,CASSFGQQETQHF
TRBV20-1,TRBJ2-3,CSARAGGGGIDTQYF
TRBV7-9,TRBJ2-3,CASSLTGSTDTQYF
TRBV7-2,TRBJ1-2,CASSWDGASYTF
TRBV25-1,TRBJ2-7,CASSVGVDIPYEQYF
TRBV30,TRBJ1-1,CAWTGTADTEAFF
TRBV7-9,TRBJ1-2,CASSPERGRDGYTF
TRBV29-1,TRBJ2-1,CSVEEEDNEQFF
TRBV20-1,TRBJ2-7,CSARDWLAGDSYEQYF
TRBV4-2,TRBJ1-6,CASSQERGGSYNSPLHF
TRBV7-2,TRBJ1-6,CALRRGGRGNSPLHF
TRBV9,TRBJ1-2,CASRNVYGYTF
TRBV12-5,TRBJ1-5,CASGWGDPAQHF
TRBV28,TRBJ1-1,CASSPPGTGGTEAFF
TRBV28,TRBJ2-5,CASSSWDGQETQYF
TRBV7-2,TRBJ2-1,CASSLRTSGEGEQFF
TRBV29-1,TRBJ2-1,CSVEDPLAGHNEQFF
TRBV11-2,TRBJ2-5,CASSYTSRETQYF
TRBV3-1,TRBJ1-5,CASSQGNQPQHF
TRBV12-3/TRBV12-4,TRBJ2-1,CASTTPVSGSSYNEQFF
TRBV6-5,TRBJ1-1,CASWRDGEAFF
TRBV20-1,TRBJ1-3,CSALGQGVSGNTIYF
TRBV12-3/TRBV12-4,TRBJ1-1,CASTWGTMNTEAFF
TRBV28,TRBJ2-1,CASTRGNEQFF
TRBV2,TRBJ1-2,CASSAGQVYGYTF
TRBV6-2/TRBV6-3,TRBJ2-3,CASSYNTDTQYF
TRBV7-4,TRBJ2-3,CASGSWRSTDTQYF